The 23 T cell receptor beta chains presented below share a single source sample, sequenced in a study of CD8 T cells in ankylosing spondylitis. MiXCR was run by TCRdb on the 5' RACE reads, yielding one entry per CDR3 protein. The repertoire includes under 130,000 distinct CDR3 sequences, approximately 25% of them detected once, and 10% to 15% sits in the top ten. Sample: synovial fluid, either unsorted or a sorted T cell fraction (not recorded which). These receptors were taken from a male donor with ankylosing spondylitis.

In its sample, this clonotype was seen a few times. The chain employs TRBV20-1 and TRBJ2-3; D might be TRBD1 or TRBD2, each matching 6 bases. The V gene's germline CDR1 is DFQATT and CDR2 SNEGSKA (reference sequence). Trimming removed 6 bases at V and 2 bases at J, with 18 bases between. This CDR3 has 15 amino acids. For the CDR3, the DNA is TGCAGTGCAAAACCCCGGGGGCACTACACAGATACGCAGTATTTT. Protein sequence: CSAKPRGHYTDTQYF.

This clonotype was observed many times. CDR3 loop: CASTGEVHEQYV. Written as DNA, the CDR3 is TGTGCCAGCACCGGGGAGGTCCACGAGCAGTACGTC. The genes are TRBV6-1 and TRBJ2-7; D is possibly TRBD2 (6 bases). Trimming left V 7 bases short and J 5 bases short, with 12 bases between. Per germline, CDR1 MNHNS and CDR2 SASEGT. This CDR3 contains 12 residues.

The J gene is TRBJ2-1, the V gene TRBV7-4; 11 bases map to TRBD2. Germline V gene data show CDR1 as SGHVT and CDR2 as SQSDAQ. V shed 2 bases and J 5 bases; nucleotides not matched to a gene: 29. The CDR3 spans 24 residues. The CDR3 region is CASSLPSPCYGTFTSGRRHNEQFF. The CDR3 region has the DNA TGTGCCAGCAGCTTACCCTCCCCCTGTTACGGAACCTTCACTAGCGGGAGACGCCACAATGAGCAGTTCTTC.

This chain joins TRBV20-1 and TRBJ2-1, with TRBD2 matching over 10 bases. The length of the CDR3 is 14 residues. The V gene's germline CDR1 is DFQATT and CDR2 SNEGSKA (reference sequence). Trimming cost V 4 bases and J 9 bases; bases outside gene matches: 9. DNA of the CDR3: TGCAGTGCTACCTTAGCGGGAGGTGAGCGTGAGCAGTTCTTC. Its protein product is CSATLAGGEREQFF.

In its sample, this clonotype was seen many times. The CDR3: CASSQTQGQETEAFF. The CDR3 DNA sequence: TGTGCCAGCAGTCAAACACAGGGGCAGGAGACTGAAGCTTTCTTT. The chain joins TRBV25-1 to TRBJ1-1; the match to TRBD1 covers 7 bases. This CDR3 is 15 amino acids long. With V trimmed by 5 bases and J by 5 bases, 11 bases remained unmatched. Germline V gene data show CDR1 as MGHDK and CDR2 as SYGVNS. Looking up the rest from reference TRBV25-1 and TRBJ1-1 gives the full variable domain: EADIYQTPRYLVIGTGKKITLECSQTMGHDKMYWYQQDPGMELHLIHYSYGVNSTEKGDLSSESTVSRIRTEHFPLTLESARPSHTSQYLCASSQTQGQETEAFFGQGTRLTVV.

V and J are TRBV7-9 and TRBJ1-2; D perhaps matches TRBD1 (5 bases). The CDR3 covers 13 residues. V was pared by 7 bases and J by 2 bases, with 11 bases between. The germline CDR1 and CDR2 sequences are SEHNR and FQNEAQ (reference sequence). The CDR3 here is CASMTGQNYGYTF. The CDR3 DNA reads TGTGCCAGCATGACGGGGCAGAACTATGGCTACACCTTC.

This clonotype came up many times. The chain combines TRBV6-2 or TRBV6-3 with TRBJ2-7, with 7 bases lining up with TRBD2. Germline CDR1 and CDR2: MNHEY and SVGEGT. Losses at the gene ends were 5 bases for V and 2 bases for J; bases not matched to a gene: 6. This CDR3 contains 14 residues. The DNA for the CDR3 is TGTGCCAGCAGTACGGGACTACCTCCCTACGAGCAGTACTTC. The encoded protein is CASSTGLPPYEQYF.

The chain uses TRBV2 and TRBJ1-5; 10 nucleotides match TRBD1. Germline CDR1 SNHLY, CDR2 FYNNEI. CDR3 size: 14 residues. Losses at the gene ends were 6 bases for V and 7 bases for J; bases not matched to a gene: 6. As DNA, the CDR3 is TGTGCCAGCAGCGGGGACAGGGGTGTACAGCCCCAGCATTTT. Its protein product is CASSGDRGVQPQHF.

This clonotype showed up just once. The rearrangement joins TRBV5-1 to TRBJ1-1; D is unclear. V was shortened by 4 bases and J by 1 base, with 11 bases between the two germline ends. This CDR3 contains 14 residues. The germline gives CDR1 SGHRS, CDR2 YFSETQ. As DNA, the CDR3 is TGCGCCAGCAGCACGACGTGGGGGAACACTGAAGCTTTCTTT. Amino acids: CASSTTWGNTEAFF. Drawing the rest from reference TRBV5-1 and TRBJ1-1, the complete variable domain is KAGVTQTPRYLIKTRGQQVTLSCSPISGHRSVSWYQQTPGQGLQFLFEYFSETQRNKGNFPGRFSGRQFSNSRSEMNVSTLELGDSALYLCASSTTWGNTEAFFGQGTRLTVV.

The genes are TRBV5-1 and TRBJ2-3; 9 bases are a match to TRBD2. J gave up 3 bases and V 7 bases, and 6 bases lay outside the gene matches. This CDR3 has 14 amino acids. Germline V gene data show CDR1 as SGHRS and CDR2 as YFSETQ. The CDR3 region has the DNA TGCGCCAGCGGGCGGGAGGGCCGTACAGATACGCAGTATTTT. Protein: CASGREGRTDTQYF.

There are many counts of this clonotype. This chain joins TRBV6-1 and TRBJ2-1, with D maybe TRBD2 (5 bases). V gave up 4 bases and J gave up 7 bases, with 14 bases separating them. The CDR3 contains 14 residues. Germline V gene data show CDR1 as MNHNS and CDR2 as SASEGT. CDR3 region: CASSGGSRGNEQFF. DNA of the CDR3: TGTGCCAGCAGTGGAGGGTCCCGAGGGAATGAGCAGTTCTTC.

This clonotype was found a few times. The V gene is TRBV5-5, the J gene TRBJ2-5; TRBD2 aligns across 9 bases. J gave up 1 base and V 0 bases, and 7 bases lay outside the gene matches. The CDR3 extends over 17 amino acids. Germline values: CDR1 SGHKS, CDR2 YYEKEE (reference sequence). The DNA for the CDR3 is TGTGCCAGCAGCTTGGCTCCAGCGGGAGGTGGCCAAGAGACCCAGTACTTC. Protein product: CASSLAPAGGGQETQYF.

In regard to this clonotype: An end of the junction does not agree with germline; a read error may underlie this. The rearrangement joins TRBV12-3 or TRBV12-4 to TRBJ2-3, with 8 bases lining up with TRBD1. The CDR3 spans 15 residues. The CDR3 sequence is CASSYGQGSTDTQYF. CDR3 DNA: TGTGCTAGCAGTTATGGACAGGGTAGCACAGATACGCAGTATTTT.

The rearrangement uses TRBV6-1 and TRBJ1-5; TRBD1 might be the D (5 bases). Trimming pared 7 bases from V and 4 bases from J, leaving 17 bases between. Germline V lookup: CDR1 MNHNS, CDR2 SASEGT. The CDR3 extends over 15 amino acids. The CDR3 protein is CASTLSGGENQPQHF. The CDR3 nucleotides read TGTGCCAGCACACTCAGCGGGGGAGAGAATCAGCCCCAGCATTTT.

This clonotype was detected ten times or more. The chain employs TRBV20-1 and TRBJ1-1; 9 positions match TRBD1. Unmatched junction bases numbered 6, after V lost 3 bases and J lost 4 bases. Germline V gene lookup returns CDR1 DFQATT and CDR2 SNEGSKA (reference sequence). The CDR3 spans 14 residues. The CDR3 loop is CSARKTGGFTEAFF. The CDR3 nucleotides read TGCAGTGCTAGGAAAACAGGGGGCTTCACTGAAGCTTTCTTT.

V is TRBV12-3 or TRBV12-4 and J is TRBJ1-1; 8 bases map to TRBD1. This CDR3 has 14 residues. After removal of 4 bases from V and 4 bases from J, the junction contained 5 bases not matched to a gene. The chain's CDR3 is CASSWQGASTEAFF. CDR3 coding DNA: TGTGCCAGCAGTTGGCAGGGGGCGTCCACTGAAGCTTTCTTT.

The rearrangement joins TRBV5-6 to TRBJ1-4; D call uncertain. The ends were cut back, 0 bases at V and 6 bases at J, with 6 bases in the middle. The CDR3 runs to 13 residues. Germline lookup yields CDR1 SGHDT and CDR2 YYEEEE. CDR3 sequence reads: CASSLGGDEKLFF. The DNA for the CDR3 is TGTGCCAGCAGCTTGGGTGGGGATGAAAAACTGTTTTTT.

This clonotype was detected only a few times. Relative to the germline gene, one junction end is altered; a read error may explain this. The chain couples TRBV6-1 to TRBJ1-1; 9 nucleotides agree with TRBD1. Per the germline V gene, CDR1 is MNHNS and CDR2 is SASEGT. CDR3 length equals 18 residues. The CDR3 coding sequence is TGTGCCACCAGTAAAGGCACAGGGGGCTTCGGGGGAAACACTGAAGCTTTCTTT. It encodes CATSKGTGGFGGNTEAFF.

J is TRBJ2-7 and V is TRBV5-6; perhaps TRBD2 as D (5 bases). Germline CDR1 reads SGHDT; CDR2 reads YYEEEE. V lost 4 bases and J 0 bases, leaving 14 bases between the germline ends. The CDR3 consists of 15 residues. CDR3 in DNA: TGTGCCAGCAGCCGAGCTCGGGGTAGCTCCTACGAGCAGTACTTC. This gives the protein CASSRARGSSYEQYF.

This clonotype occurred many times. This chain links TRBV12-3 or TRBV12-4 with TRBJ2-2, with TRBD1 as a possible D gene (6 bases). The CDR3 covers 14 residues. Trimming pared 5 bases from V and 6 bases from J, leaving 13 bases between. The CDR3 bases are TGTGCCAGCAGTCTCGCAGGGGCGTCCGGGGAGCTGTTTTTT. Its protein product is CASSLAGASGELFF.

The table lists this clonotype with a few counts. The rearrangement joins TRBV7-7 to TRBJ2-3; no clear D. CDR1 is SSHAT, CDR2 FNYEAQ, per germline (reference sequence). This CDR3 spans 14 amino acids. The ends were cut back, 1 base at V and 3 bases at J, with 8 bases in the middle. CDR3 DNA sequence: TGTGCCAGCAGCTTAGGCTCAGCTACAGATACGCAGTATTTT. Its translation is CASSLGSATDTQYF. Full variable domain (remainder filled in from reference TRBV7-7 and TRBJ2-3): GAGVSQSPRYKVTKRGQDVTLRCDPISSHATLYWYQQALGQGPEFLTYFNYEAQPDKSGLPSDRFSAERPEGSISTLTIQRTEQRDSAMYRCASSLGSATDTQYFGPGTRLTVL.

This clonotype was counted only a few times. This chain links TRBV24-1 with TRBJ2-1, with 7 bases aligning to TRBD2. The CDR3 contains 16 residues. The junction had 12 bases not matched to a gene; V was cut back by 4 bases and J by 7 bases. Germline values: CDR1 KGHDR, CDR2 SFDVKD. The CDR3 loop reads CATSERPGLTGNEQFF. CDR3 sequence (DNA): TGTGCCACCAGTGAACGACCGGGACTAACGGGGAATGAGCAGTTCTTC.

The rearrangement links TRBV6-4 to TRBJ2-3; 9 nucleotides line up with TRBD2. The germline gives CDR1 MRHNA, CDR2 SNTAGT. The CDR3 consists of 13 residues. The J segment lost 1 base and the V segment lost 8 bases, leaving 1 base of the junction unmatched. The CDR3 here is CASAGGRTDTQYF. CDR3 bases: TGTGCCAGCGCGGGAGGGCGCACAGATACGCAGTATTTT.